This T cell receptor beta chain was sequenced for a study of cytomegalovirus exposure and HLA in healthy donors (dated by TCRdb to about 2017). With regard to the full study: According to an earlier analysis of a few hundred of the donors, some 180 million T cells yielded 117 million unique TCR beta sequences and around 300 Gb of sequence data. An early release that covered 500 to 800 HLA-typed donors contained about 300 gigabases of sequencing data and 80 million or so unique TCR sequences. Of the 300 to 500 genotyped donors, less than 90% were placed in the genetic ancestry cluster associated with self-reported Caucasian donors. The aim of the study was to test whether cataloging public T cell receptors could identify signatures of past pathogen exposure. The study used immunosequencing to profile the T cell repertoires of approximately 640 subjects and linked those repertoires to cytomegalovirus serostatus. A separate validation cohort of approximately 130 different subjects was used in addition to the 666-subject first cohort. The study combined high-throughput TCR immunosequencing, statistical association of individual TCRs with disease status, and machine learning to predict cytomegalovirus infection status. A later analysis re-examined previously published TCR beta repertoires from around 670 donors and added high-resolution HLA genotyping to investigate patterns of TCR occurrence. Rather than drawing on any new phenotypic data, the later analysis identified candidate immune exposures from TCR beta sequences and the way those sequences occurred across donors. An earlier analysis of 450 to 750 of the donors used high-throughput TCR beta sequencing to judge whether each TCR beta V gene segment behaved as functional or pseudogenic. Donor age, sex, ethnicity and CMV serostatus were compiled alongside the repertoire data. Genome-wide SNP genotypes for about 65% of the roughly 670 donors were used in a later genetic analysis, which treated that subset as a discovery cohort. Every discovery cohort repertoire had been produced on one sequencing platform. Class I and class II HLA loci were covered by the typing at four-digit resolution. Typing coverage varied by locus: roughly 620-640 donors for A, B, C, DRB1 and DQB1; approximately 500 for DQA1; over 600 for DPA1; approximately 470 for DPB1. Four or five DR-DQ haplotypes were handled as single units for association and clustering because linkage in the cohort was strong. Among about 400 genotyped donors of the cohort, an average of approximately 220,000 unique TCR beta nucleotide sequences was sequenced per donor, of which approximately 18% were non-productive. General conclusions and limits of the study: In this cohort, only TCR beta chains were sequenced, and detectable features were limited by the absence of alpha or paired-chain data. In a later analysis, the rate of TCR association differed among HLA loci, with DRB1 alleles having the most associated TCRs and HLA-C alleles having the fewest. The study gave a list of about 170 TCR beta chains associated with cytomegalovirus. A later analysis reported that several top co-occurrence clusters appeared linked to parvovirus B19, influenza, CMV and Epstein-Barr virus. Roughly 17 rarely observed V segments, including chromosome 9 orphons, were excluded from the earlier analysis of some 590 of the donors because counts were too low. Specific HLA alleles were associated with some 15,000 TCR beta sequences at a false discovery rate of 0.05 in a later analysis. CMV serostatus was the only immune exposure information available for the cohort. A later genetic analysis associated a missense DCLRE1C variant with V-gene and J-gene trimming of TCR beta chains, and an independent cohort replicated the association. Compared with equally common non-associated chains, HLA-associated TCR beta chains in a later analysis were more clonally expanded and had lower generation probabilities. A further reported finding was that TCR beta sequences accurately predicted the HLA-A and HLA-B alleles for most subjects in the first cohort. Three of the identified cytomegalovirus-associated TCR beta chains were confirmed in vitro to be specific for cytomegalovirus antigens. Most TCR sequences were observed very rarely across donors, whereas some public TCRs were present in many individuals. According to a later analysis, most CMV-associated TCR beta chains appeared to be HLA-restricted, and the HLA associations seemed to be driven largely by CMV exposure. A cluster of highly shared sequence variants was judged likely to represent a technical artifact of the sequencing pipeline. The authors suggested that the approach could potentially be generalized to other disease states and immunological phenotypes. Cytomegalovirus status was reported to be diagnosed by the classifier with high specificity and sensitivity in both the original and validation cohorts. Some IMGT-functional V segments, including TRBV6-2 and TRBV6-3, could not be told apart with the 87-base-pair reads, so those segments were excluded. When HLA alleles, especially DR and DQ, strongly co-occurred, TCR associations were difficult to assign to individual alleles. Roughly uniform sequencing depth across donors was assumed in presence/absence analyses, although this assumption may not hold. Linkage disequilibrium might explain the correlated functional status among segregating V segments, but an unknown experimental factor could not be ruled out. Because HLA typing was unavailable for some donors at each locus, only the typed subset was used in association tests. A later genetic analysis reported fewer N-insertions in productive TCRs among donors in an Asian-associated ancestry cluster than the roughly 700-donor mean. In an earlier analysis of around 600 of the donors, most TCR beta V segments were observed in productive rearrangements about 87% or about 30% of the time, broadly matching IMGT annotations.

In total, roughly 670 healthy bone marrow donors made up the cohort. At the time of sampling, all cohort members were nominally healthy, though unrecorded immune exposures were likely present. The donor was CMV seronegative and belonged to the group of more than 300 seronegative cohort members. Every donor gave a peripheral blood sample, and the peripheral blood mononuclear cells from that sample were used for TCR beta sequencing. Genomic DNA extraction from the blood cell samples was performed with the Qiagen DNeasy Blood Extraction Kit. The protocol used for the library was the immunoSEQ multiplex PCR assay. A mixture of 60 forward primers for TCR Vbeta segments and 13 reverse primers for TCR Jbeta segments was used in the multiplex PCR. The CDR3 region of rearranged TCR beta genes was amplified from genomic DNA by a multiplex PCR assay. On the Illumina HiSeq System, the amplified TCR beta libraries were sequenced as 87-base-pair reads. Per the source publication's procedure: In a later analysis, tens of millions of unique TCR beta chains were counted across the approximately 670 repertoires, and roughly 11 million of these chains were shared by at least two donors. A nearest-neighbor algorithm error-corrected the raw reads and collapsed the reads into unique sequences, merging closely related sequences to remove PCR and sequencing errors. CDR3 sequences were aligned to IMGT reference sequences to assign V, D and J gene segments. For a sequence to be retained, at least a six-nucleotide match to both a V gene segment and a J gene segment was required. Rearrangements were called productive when the CDR3 lacked stop codons and stayed in frame with V and J; all others were non-productive. Following IMGT convention, CDR3 was defined as the stretch from the second conserved V-encoded cysteine up to the conserved J-encoded phenylalanine. Sequences without an unambiguous match to a single V gene segment were excluded from the earlier analysis of 587 of the donors. An earlier analysis of approximately 590 of the donors called V segments functional above 56.7% productive rearrangements and segregating when the between-donor standard deviation exceeded 5%. A statistical classification framework was built to diagnose cytomegalovirus status from the catalog of TCR beta chain sequences. V and J gene assignment, in a later analysis, came from comparing TCR nucleotide sequences with IMGT/GENE-DB human TR gene sequences. Using the TCRdist pipeline, a later analysis assigned CDR3 sequences along with most-parsimonious VDJ recombination scenarios. In a later analysis, every TCR beta chain was defined by the combination of its CDR3 amino acid sequence and its V-gene family, and reads without a unique V-gene family were dropped. As a way to deal with suspected cross-contamination and a sequencing artifact, a later analysis dropped 450 to 600 nucleotide sequences that were highly shared and had low generation probability. In a later analysis, a clonal expansion index for each public chain was calculated from normalized within-repertoire ranks of inferred template counts. A later analysis computed generation probabilities with a VDJ recombination model fitted to out-of-frame rearrangements, and checked the results against IGoR. A later analysis scored TCR-TCR, TCR-HLA and TCR-CMV co-occurrence with hypergeometric tests, applying a repertoire-size bias correction to TCR pairs. In a later analysis, false discovery rates were estimated by permuting HLA or CMV assignments 20 times. In a later analysis, co-occurring TCRs were grouped with DBSCAN, and TCRdist sequence similarity was added when clustering was performed within HLA-allele-positive subsets. Repertoires with fewer than 30,000 or more than 120,000 public chains, plus five repertoires with anomalous nucleotide sharing, were excluded from co-occurrence clustering. This immuneACCESS table, as held by TCRdb, lists in-frame sequences with V and J called but not all clones. Of the missing ones, under half trace to an unresolved V gene in checked studies; the others have no known cause. V and J calls and clone size are those listed in that table; D and trimming were worked out from the DNA. The sample yields about 200,000 clones; 70% to 90% were counted once. The top ten clonotypes cover over 2% of the sample.

Between the V and J ends, shortened by 0 bases and 11 bases respectively, the junction contains 7 bases. The CDR3 numbers 11 residues from cysteine through phenylalanine. Only the CDR3 DNA is retained, 33 bases long and in frame from the first base. CDR1 SGHAT and CDR2 FQNNGV were looked up in the germline V gene. As for this clone: Its binding antigen is unknown. No base qualities exist here, and no much larger clone lies one base off it.

Sequences were obtained from PBMCs. The clonotype originates from a woman between 45 and 65 years old in good health and CMV-seronegative. The chain is made from TRBV11-2 and TRBJ1-1, with the D gene uncertain. The sequenced DNA: TGTGCCAGCAGCTTAGATCATGTGGCTTTCTTT. This encodes CASSLDHVAFF.